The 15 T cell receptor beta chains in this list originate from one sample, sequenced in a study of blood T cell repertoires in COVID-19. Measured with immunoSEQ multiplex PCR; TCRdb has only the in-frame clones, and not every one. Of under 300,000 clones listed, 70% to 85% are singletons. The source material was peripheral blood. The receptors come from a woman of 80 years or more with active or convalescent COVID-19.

CDR3 in DNA: TGTGCCAGCAGTGAAGCATCAGGGGGGACCTATGGCTACACCTTC. Its translation is CASSEASGGTYGYTF. This rearrangement joins TRBV2 to TRBJ1-2; 7 nucleotides align to TRBD1. V dropped 0 bases and J dropped 4; count of bases not matched to a gene: 5. The germline V gene has CDR1 SNHLY and CDR2 FYNNEI. CDR3 length: 15 amino acids.

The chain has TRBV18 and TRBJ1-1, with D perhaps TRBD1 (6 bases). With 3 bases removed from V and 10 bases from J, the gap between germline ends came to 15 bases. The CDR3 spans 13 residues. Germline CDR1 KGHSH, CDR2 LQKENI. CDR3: CASSPISGEGAFF. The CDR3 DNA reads TGTGCCAGCTCACCTATCTCAGGGGAAGGAGCTTTCTTT.

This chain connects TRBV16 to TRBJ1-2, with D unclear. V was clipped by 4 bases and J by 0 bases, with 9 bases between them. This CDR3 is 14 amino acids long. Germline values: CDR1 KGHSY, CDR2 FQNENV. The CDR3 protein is CASSPTGANYGYTF. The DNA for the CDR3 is TGTGCCAGCAGCCCGACCGGGGCTAACTATGGCTACACCTTC. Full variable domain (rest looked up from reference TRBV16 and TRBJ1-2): GEEVAQTPKHLVRGEGQKAKLYCAPIKGHSYVFWYQQVLKNEFKFLISFQNENVFDETGMPKERFSAKCLPNSPCSLEIQATKLEDSAVYFCASSPTGANYGYTFGSGTRLTVV.

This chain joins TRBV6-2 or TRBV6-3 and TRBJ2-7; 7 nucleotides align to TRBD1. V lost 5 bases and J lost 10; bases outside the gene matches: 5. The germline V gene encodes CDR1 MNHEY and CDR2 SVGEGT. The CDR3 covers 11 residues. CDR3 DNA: TGTGCCAGCAGTCAGGGACAGCCTCAGTACTTC. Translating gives CASSQGQPQYF.

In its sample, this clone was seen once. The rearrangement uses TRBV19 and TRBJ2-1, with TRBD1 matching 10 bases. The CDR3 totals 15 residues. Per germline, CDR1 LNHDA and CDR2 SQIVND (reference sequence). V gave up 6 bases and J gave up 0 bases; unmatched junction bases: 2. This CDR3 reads CASSGQGGSYNEQFF. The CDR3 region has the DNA TGTGCCAGTAGCGGACAGGGGGGCTCCTACAATGAGCAGTTCTTC.

The DNA of the CDR3 is TGTGCCAGCAGTTACTCGGAGGGGGCTGACTATGGCTACACCTTC. Encoded protein: CASSYSEGADYGYTF. This rearrangement joins TRBV6-6 to TRBJ1-2, with 7 positions matching TRBD1. V gave up 0 bases and J gave up 3 bases; unmatched junction bases: 4. CDR1 and CDR2 from the germline V gene are MNHNY and SVGAGI (reference sequence). This CDR3 is 15 amino acids long.

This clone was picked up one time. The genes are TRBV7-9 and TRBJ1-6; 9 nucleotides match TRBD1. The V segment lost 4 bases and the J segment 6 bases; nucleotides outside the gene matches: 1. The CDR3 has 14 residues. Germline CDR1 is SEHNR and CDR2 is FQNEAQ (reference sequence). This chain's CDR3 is CASSWGQGNSPLHF. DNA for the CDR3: TGTGCCAGCAGCTGGGGACAGGGTAATTCACCCCTCCACTTT.

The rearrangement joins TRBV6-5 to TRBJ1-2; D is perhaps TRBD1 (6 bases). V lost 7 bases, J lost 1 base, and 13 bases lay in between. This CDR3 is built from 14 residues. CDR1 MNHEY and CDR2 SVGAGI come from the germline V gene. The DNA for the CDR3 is TGTGCCAGCAACAAGGCGGACAGTAACTATGGCTACACCTTC. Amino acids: CASNKADSNYGYTF.

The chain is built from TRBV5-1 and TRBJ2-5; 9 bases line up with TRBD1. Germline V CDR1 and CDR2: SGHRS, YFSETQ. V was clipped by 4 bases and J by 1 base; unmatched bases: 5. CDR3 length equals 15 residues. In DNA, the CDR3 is TGCGCCAGCAGCCCGGGGACAGGGAGCCAAGAGACCCAGTACTTC. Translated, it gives CASSPGTGSQETQYF.

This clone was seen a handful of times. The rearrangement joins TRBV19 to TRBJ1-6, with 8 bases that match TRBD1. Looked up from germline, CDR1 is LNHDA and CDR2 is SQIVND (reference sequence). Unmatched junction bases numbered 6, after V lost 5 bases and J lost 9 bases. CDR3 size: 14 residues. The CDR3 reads CASSPTGGGSPLHF. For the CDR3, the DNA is TGTGCCAGTAGTCCAACAGGGGGAGGTTCACCCCTCCACTTT.

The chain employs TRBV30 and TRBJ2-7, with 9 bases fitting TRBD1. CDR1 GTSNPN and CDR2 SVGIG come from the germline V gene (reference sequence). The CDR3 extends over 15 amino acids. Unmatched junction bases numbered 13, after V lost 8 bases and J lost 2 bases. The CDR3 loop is CAGIAPGQGTYEQYF. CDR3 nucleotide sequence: TGTGCCGGGATAGCCCCGGGACAGGGCACCTACGAGCAGTACTTC.

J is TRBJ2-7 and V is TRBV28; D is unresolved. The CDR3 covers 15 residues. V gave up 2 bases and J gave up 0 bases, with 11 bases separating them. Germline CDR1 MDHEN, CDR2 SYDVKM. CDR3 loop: CASSLESFSSYEQYF. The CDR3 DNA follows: TGTGCCAGCAGTTTAGAATCGTTCAGCTCCTACGAGCAGTACTTC.

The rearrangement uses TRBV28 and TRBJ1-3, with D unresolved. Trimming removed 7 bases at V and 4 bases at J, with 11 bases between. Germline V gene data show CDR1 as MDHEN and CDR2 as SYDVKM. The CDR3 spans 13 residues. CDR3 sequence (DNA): TGTGCCAGCAAAAGAGGGTCCGGAAACACCATATATTTT. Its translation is CASKRGSGNTIYF.

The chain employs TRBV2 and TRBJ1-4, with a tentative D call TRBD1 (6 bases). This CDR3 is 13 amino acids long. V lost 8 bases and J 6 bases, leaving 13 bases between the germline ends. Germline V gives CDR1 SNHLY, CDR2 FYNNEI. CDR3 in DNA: TGTGCCAGCTCACTACAGGGATATGAAAAACTGTTTTTT. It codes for CASSLQGYEKLFF.

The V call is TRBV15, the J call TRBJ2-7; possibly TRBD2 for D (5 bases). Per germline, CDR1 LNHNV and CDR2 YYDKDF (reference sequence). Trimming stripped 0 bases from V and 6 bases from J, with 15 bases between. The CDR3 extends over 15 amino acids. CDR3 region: CATSRDPRPEGEQYF. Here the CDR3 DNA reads TGTGCCACCAGCAGAGATCCCCGACCAGAGGGCGAGCAGTACTTC.